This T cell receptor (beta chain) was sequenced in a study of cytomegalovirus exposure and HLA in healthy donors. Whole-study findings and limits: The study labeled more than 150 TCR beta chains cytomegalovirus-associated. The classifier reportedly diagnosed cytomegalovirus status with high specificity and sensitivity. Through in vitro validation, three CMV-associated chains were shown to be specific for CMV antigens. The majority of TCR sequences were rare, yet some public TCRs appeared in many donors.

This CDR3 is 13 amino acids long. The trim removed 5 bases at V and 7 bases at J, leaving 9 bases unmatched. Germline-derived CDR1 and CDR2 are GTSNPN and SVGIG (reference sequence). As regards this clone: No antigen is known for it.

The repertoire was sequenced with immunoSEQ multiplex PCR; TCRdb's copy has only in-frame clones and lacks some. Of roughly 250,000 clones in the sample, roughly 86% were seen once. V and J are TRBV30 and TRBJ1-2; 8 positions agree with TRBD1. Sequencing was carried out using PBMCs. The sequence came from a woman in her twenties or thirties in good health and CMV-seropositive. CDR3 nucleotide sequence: TGTGCCTGGGCCGAACAGGGGGTCTTTGGCTACACCTTC. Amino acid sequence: CAWAEQGVFGYTF. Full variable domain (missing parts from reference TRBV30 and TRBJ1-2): SQTIHQWPATLVQPVGSPLSLECTVEGTSNPNLYWYRQAAGRGLQLLFYSVGIGQISSEVPQNLSASRPQDRQFILSSKKLLLSDSGFYLCAWAEQGVFGYTFGSGTRLTVV.